Following are 17 T cell receptor beta chains from one sample sequenced in a study of regulatory T cells in long-lasting Graves disease. In building TCR beta libraries, iRepertoire HTBI primers were used together with Arm-PCR of CDR3 regions. One entry per CDR3 protein, called by TCRdb with MiXCR from the multiplex PCR reads. Among hundreds of thousands of distinct CDR3 sequences listed, 16% were seen once. The time point is: newly diagnosed GD, antithyroid drugs for less than 3 months. The authors made the TCR library using RNA they extracted from PBMCs. Separately, the same data were catalogued under a study of T cells in Graves' hyperthyroidism and ophthalmopathy.

Specimen: peripheral blood mononuclear cells (PBMCs), collected at new diagnosis, from a patient treated with antithyroid drugs. The receptors here all came from a woman aged 25 to 39 with Graves disease.

This clonotype was picked up many times. The rearrangement uses TRBV28 and TRBJ2-2; D possibly uses TRBD1 or TRBD2 (5 bases each). Trimming left V 5 bases short and J 7 bases short, with 17 bases between. Looked up from germline, CDR1 is MDHEN and CDR2 is SYDVKM. CDR3 length: 15 amino acids. CDR3 region: CASSPFTMRGGELFF. In DNA form, the CDR3 reads TGTGCCAGCAGTCCCTTCACTATGAGGGGCGGGGAGCTGTTTTTT.

This clonotype occurred many times. The chain employs TRBV30 and TRBJ1-1; D gene uncertain. The V gene's germline CDR1 is GTSNPN and CDR2 SVGIG (reference sequence). CDR3 length: 12 amino acids. Trimming cost V 1 base and J 2 bases, with 5 bases left between them. CDR3 coding DNA: TGTGCCTGGAGTGATCAAAACACTGAAGCTTTCTTT. Protein: CAWSDQNTEAFF.

The chain links TRBV14 to TRBJ2-2, with 9 bases aligning to TRBD2. The germline CDR1 and CDR2 sequences are SGHDN and FVKESK. The CDR3 totals 17 residues. V was pared by 4 bases and J by 1 base, with 7 bases of the junction left unmatched. CDR3 amino acids: CASSPTRREGNTGELFF. CDR3 in DNA: TGTGCCAGCAGCCCCACTAGGCGGGAGGGGAACACCGGGGAGCTGTTTTTT.

This sequence joins TRBV5-5 and TRBJ1-3; D may be TRBD1 (5 bases). Trimming stripped 0 bases from V and 6 bases from J, with 19 bases between. Germline CDR1 reads SGHKS; CDR2 reads YYEKEE (reference sequence). The CDR3 contains 17 residues. The CDR3 here is CASSLGGSRWAENTIYF. The CDR3 DNA sequence: TGTGCCAGCAGCTTGGGGGGGTCCAGGTGGGCTGAAAACACCATATATTTT.

This clonotype was counted many times. V usage is TRBV28 and J usage is TRBJ1-1; D might be TRBD1 (6 bases). Looked up from germline, CDR1 is MDHEN and CDR2 is SYDVKM. This CDR3 comprises 13 residues. The V and J ends lost 6 bases and 5 bases respectively, with 13 bases between them. As DNA, the CDR3 is TGTGCCAGCAGAACCGACAGGAGGACTGAAGCTTTCTTT. Encoded protein: CASRTDRRTEAFF.

This clonotype has only one observation. The chain links TRBV7-9 to TRBJ2-7; D gene unclear. This CDR3 contains 14 residues. V lost 4 bases, J lost 3 bases, and 13 bases lay in between. Per germline, CDR1 SEHNR and CDR2 FQNEAQ (reference sequence). The CDR3 sequence is CASSWNSYNYEQYF. DNA of the CDR3: TGTGCCAGCAGCTGGAACTCGTACAACTACGAGCAGTACTTC.

The V gene is TRBV30, the J gene TRBJ2-3; D possibly corresponds to TRBD1 (5 bases). Germline CDR1 and CDR2: GTSNPN and SVGIG (reference sequence). V lost 3 bases, J lost 0 bases, and 10 bases lay in between. The CDR3 is 14 amino acids. The DNA of the CDR3 is TGTGCCTGGAGGGGGCTACTAAGCACAGATACGCAGTATTTT. Its translation is CAWRGLLSTDTQYF.

Details on this clonotype: At one end, the junction sequence differs from germline, possibly due to a read error. The J gene is TRBJ2-3, the V gene TRBV27; D is unclear. This CDR3 is 17 amino acids long. Germline CDR1 is MNHEY and CDR2 is SMNVEV (reference sequence). For the CDR3, the DNA is TGTGCCGGCAGTTTACTTCAAGCGAGAGCTGGGTTGGATACGCAGTATTTT. This encodes CAGSLLQARAGLDTQYF.

This chain links TRBV7-2 with TRBJ2-3; D tentatively reads TRBD1 or TRBD2 (6 bases each). Trimming removed 2 bases at V and 6 bases at J, with 15 bases between. This CDR3 contains 15 residues. Germline assignment: CDR1 SGHTA and CDR2 FQGNSA. The CDR3 loop is CASSLRRGEWDTQYF. CDR3 sequence (DNA): TGTGCCAGCAGCTTAAGAAGGGGGGAGTGGGATACGCAGTATTTT.

This clonotype came up many times. Sequence at one end of the junction differs from germline and may be a read error. As DNA, the CDR3 is TGTGCCAGCAGTGAAGGAGGGACTAGCGGGAGGGGGGCCTTC. Protein product: CASSEGGTSGRGAF. This chain connects TRBV2 to TRBJ2-7; 16 bases align to TRBD2. The CDR3 is made up of 14 amino acids. Germline loops: CDR1 SNHLY, CDR2 FYNNEI.

This clonotype was counted at least ten times. This chain uses TRBV5-1 with TRBJ2-1; the D gene could be TRBD1 or TRBD2 (5 bases each). CDR3 length equals 12 residues. Trimming left V 7 bases short and J 5 bases short, with 10 bases between. The germline V gene encodes CDR1 SGHRS and CDR2 YFSETQ. The CDR3 loop is CASSGTHNEQFF. CDR3 sequence (DNA): TGCGCCAGCTCCGGGACCCACAATGAGCAGTTCTTC.

V gene TRBV6-1 combines with J gene TRBJ2-6; 9 positions agree with TRBD1. V lost 6 bases and J lost 0; bases outside the gene matches: 9. The CDR3 spans 18 residues. CDR1 MNHNS and CDR2 SASEGT come from the germline V gene. CDR3 coding DNA: TGTGCCAGCAGATCCCGACAGGGGGTAAACTCTGGGGCCAACGTCCTGACTTTC. Translating gives CASRSRQGVNSGANVLTF.

In its sample, this clonotype was seen many times. The rearrangement links TRBV6-5 to TRBJ1-4; no definite D call. Germline V lookup: CDR1 MNHEY, CDR2 SVGAGI. The CDR3 is made up of 14 amino acids. V gave up 3 bases and J gave up 8 bases, with 13 bases separating them. The CDR3 is CASSYGEREEKLFF. CDR3 DNA sequence: TGTGCCAGCAGTTATGGCGAGAGAGAGGAAAAACTGTTTTTT.

This clonotype was counted ten times or more. The V call is TRBV27, the J call TRBJ2-4; D is unclear. The CDR3 is 17 residues long. V gave up 5 bases and J gave up 1 base, with 18 bases separating them. From germline, CDR1 is MNHEY and CDR2 SMNVEV (reference sequence). The CDR3 is CASSPIPTRVAKNIQYF. The CDR3 region has the DNA TGTGCCAGCAGTCCCATCCCCACTCGAGTGGCCAAAAACATTCAGTACTTC.

Remarks on this clonotype: Being one base from a much bigger clone, this may be a read error. This CDR3 is missing its conserved last phenylalanine or tryptophan, likely due to a read error. The chain couples TRBV12-3 or TRBV12-4 to TRBJ1-1; 10 nucleotides align to TRBD1. The CDR3 length is 15 residues. Losses at the gene ends were 4 bases for V and 7 bases for J; bases not matched to a gene: 9. CDR3 sequence: CASSSDRGLRIEAFL. CDR3 nucleotides: TGTGCCAGCAGTTCGGACAGGGGGTTAAGAATTGAAGCTTTCCTT.

At least ten counts were recorded for this clonotype. The chain is built from TRBV7-2 and TRBJ1-1, with D unresolved. There are 15 residues in the CDR3. Germline CDR1 reads SGHTA; CDR2 reads FQGNSA. V lost 1 base, J lost 2 bases, and 11 bases lay in between. The CDR3 is CASSLVQETNTEAFF. As DNA, the CDR3 is TGTGCCAGCAGCTTAGTTCAGGAGACTAACACTGAAGCTTTCTTT.

V usage is TRBV9 and J usage is TRBJ2-3; tentatively, D is TRBD2 (6 bases). CDR3 size: 16 residues. The germline V gene encodes CDR1 SGDLS and CDR2 YYNGEE. V dropped 0 bases and J dropped 5 bases, with 16 bases sitting between them. The CDR3 DNA is TGTGCCAGCAGCGTAGCCCCTAGCGTTACTGGAGATACGCAGTATTTT. As protein: CASSVAPSVTGDTQYF.